These 5 T cell receptor beta chains came from one sample sequenced in a study of T-cell reconstitution after alpha-beta-depleted transplantation in children. Unique molecular identifiers featured in how the TCRbeta library was prepared. TCRdb passed the PCR reads through MiXCR, listing each CDR3 protein once. The table shows 540,000 or so distinct CDR3 sequences, with more than 20% occurring only once. The sample was PBMCs, mostly from graft donor cells, taken 360 days after TCRalphabeta/CD19-depleted stem cell transplant. These receptors originate from a boy in the first two years of life who had a stem cell transplant for acute myeloid leukemia, so the T cells may come from the graft donor.

This clonotype was detected a few times. This CDR3 is CASSQLAGGSPRTQYF. The CDR3 nucleotides are TGTGCCAGCAGCCAGCTAGCGGGGGGGTCCCCAAGAACCCAGTACTTC. This chain uses TRBV4-2 with TRBJ2-5; 12 nucleotides match TRBD2. This CDR3 spans 16 amino acids. V lost 3 bases and J lost 8; bases outside the gene matches: 10. Germline lookup yields CDR1 LGHNA and CDR2 YNFKEQ.

This clonotype was counted a few times. The chain links TRBV20-1 to TRBJ2-7; D remains unclear. The CDR3 runs 12 residues. Germline V CDR1 and CDR2: DFQATT, SNEGSKA (reference sequence). The ends were cut back, 4 bases at V and 0 bases at J, with 7 bases in the middle. CDR3 loop: CSAKANSYEQYF. In DNA form, the CDR3 reads TGCAGTGCTAAGGCCAACTCCTACGAGCAGTACTTC.

The chain employs TRBV29-1 and TRBJ2-2; possible D gene TRBD2, 5 bases. The CDR3 has 15 residues. Per the germline V gene, CDR1 is SQVTM and CDR2 is ANQGSEA. Trimming left V 7 bases short and J 2 bases short, with 17 bases between. This CDR3 reads CSAYKKGVNTGELFF. Here the CDR3 DNA reads TGCAGCGCATATAAAAAGGGAGTTAACACCGGGGAGCTGTTTTTT.

This clonotype was seen at least ten times. The chain employs TRBV12-3 or TRBV12-4 and TRBJ1-1; D ambiguous. This CDR3 contains 10 residues. With 8 bases removed from V and 5 bases from J, the gap between germline ends came to 6 bases. The CDR3 bases are TGTGCCAGCCGATTGACTGAAGCTTTCTTT. Its protein product is CASRLTEAFF.

This clonotype has ten or more counts. The chain is built from TRBV19 and TRBJ1-1; tentative D call: TRBD1 (5 bases). Germline CDR1 and CDR2: LNHDA and SQIVND (reference sequence). The CDR3 is 14 amino acids. Trimming cost V 4 bases and J 0 bases, with 9 bases left between them. CDR3 sequence reads: CASSNRGMNTEAFF. CDR3 in DNA: TGTGCCAGTAGTAATCGGGGCATGAACACTGAAGCTTTCTTT.